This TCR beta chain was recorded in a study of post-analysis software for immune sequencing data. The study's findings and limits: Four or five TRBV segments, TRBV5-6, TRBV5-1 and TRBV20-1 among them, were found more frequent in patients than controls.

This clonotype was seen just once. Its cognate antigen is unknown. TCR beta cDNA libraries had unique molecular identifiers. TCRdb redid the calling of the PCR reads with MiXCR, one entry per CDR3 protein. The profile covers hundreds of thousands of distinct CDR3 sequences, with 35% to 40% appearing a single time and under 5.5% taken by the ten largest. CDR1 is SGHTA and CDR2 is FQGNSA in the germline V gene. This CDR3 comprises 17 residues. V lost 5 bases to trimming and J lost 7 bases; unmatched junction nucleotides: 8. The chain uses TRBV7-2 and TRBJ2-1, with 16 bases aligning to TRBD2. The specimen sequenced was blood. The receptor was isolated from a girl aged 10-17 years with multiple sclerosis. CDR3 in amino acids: CASSGTSGRGIRNEQFF. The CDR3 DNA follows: TGTGCCAGCAGCGGGACTAGCGGGAGGGGGATTCGGAATGAGCAGTTCTTC.